This TCR beta chain was found in a study of blood T cell repertoires in COVID-19 (dated by TCRdb to 2018 to 2020). In the study overall: Samples covering the acute and convalescent phases of COVID-19 were provided by collaborators in the United States, Italy and Spain. The material from the prospective study consisted of cDNA or gDNA derived from T cells, B-cell-depleted T cells, or PBMCs. The samples were drawn from the first 160 participants of the ongoing ImmuneRACE study and from under 1,500 subjects provided by 6 global collaborators. A de-identified subject ID, COVID-19 status, age in years and sex were almost always included in the sample metadata. Where HLA class I and class II types were available, the types were taken from metadata supplied by the sample provider, not from assay-based typing. The repertoires were made available in a free public database intended to serve as a resource for research on the immune response to SARS-CoV-2. The dataset comprised deeply sampled blood TCRbeta repertoires from subjects exposed to, actively infected with, or recovered from COVID-19.

Study-level results and caveats: The quantity of clinical and demographic metadata differed by source and by participant and was supplied without curation.

Relative to germline, V is 0 bases shorter and J is 4 bases shorter, with 16 bases between their ends. Inclusive of the bounding cysteine and phenylalanine, the CDR3 is 17 residues long. Only the CDR3 part of the read is kept: 51 bases, read in frame from the first base. CDR1 SGDLS and CDR2 YYNGEE were looked up in the germline V gene. TCRbeta CDR3 regions were amplified from genomic DNA by means of the immunoSEQ Assay, a bias-controlled multiplex PCR. For the original study's pipeline: The number of nucleated cells in each sample was estimated from the amplification of reference gene primers within the assay. To quantify the absolute abundance of each unique TCRbeta CDR3 rearrangement, sequence reads were collapsed and filtered. For each sample, productive Simpson clonality was calculated by taking the square root of Simpson's diversity index across productive rearrangements. TCRdb re-hosts the immuneACCESS table, in-frame sequences only. Its copies lack some clones; in the studies checked, an unresolved V gene accounts for under half of them, and the cause for the rest is not known. V, J and clone size were drawn from that table, and D and trimming were deduced from the DNA. Here the sample has around 42,000 clones; around 85% occur a single time. The top ten hold 9% to 15% of the sample.

The collaborating institutions used their own protocols to collect whole blood in K2EDTA tubes. For TCRbeta analysis, collaborators shipped samples as frozen whole blood, isolated PBMCs, or DNA extracted from either of those sample types. Concerning this clone itself: The antigen this receptor binds is unknown. It has no much larger one-base neighbor in the sample; base qualities were not kept.

Sequences were obtained from peripheral blood. The rearrangement combines TRBV9 with TRBJ1-4, with a weak D call of TRBD1 (5 bases match). This clonotype originated in a human donor in a cohort sampled during active COVID-19. The CDR3 region: CASSVGDGGAFNEKLFF. The sequence in DNA is TGTGCCAGCAGCGTAGGGGATGGAGGGGCCTTTAATGAAAAACTGTTTTTT. The CDR3 plus the reference TRBV9 and TRBJ1-4 genes for the other parts give the full variable domain: DSGVTQTPKHLITATGQRVTLRCSPRSGDLSVYWYQQSLDQGLQFLIQYYNGEERAKGNILERFSAQQFPDLHSELNLSSLELGDSALYFCASSVGDGGAFNEKLFFGSGTQLSVL.